The clone carrying this T cell receptor beta chain occurred a few times. Its cognate antigen is unknown. Each CDR3 protein gets one entry after TCRdb re-called the 5' RACE reads with MiXCR. The repertoire includes 250,000 or so distinct CDR3 sequences, around 17% of them detected once, and roughly 24% sits in the top ten. These data are taken from a study of T-cell memory formation after mild COVID-19. Study results and limitations: Clones that contracted from day 15 to 85 had balanced CD4/CD8; later expanders were CD4+ biased.

Germline V gene lookup returns CDR1 MNHNS and CDR2 SASEGT. The CDR3 loop spans 14 amino acids. J gave up 12 bases and V 4 bases, and 11 bases lay outside the gene matches. Sample: PBMCs or a T cell subset sorted from them (not recorded which). The sequence derives from a man between 18 and 29 years old who had mild COVID-19 (a few samples of this study predate the infection). Cell type and time point are not known. The J gene is TRBJ1-4, the V gene TRBV6-1; 7 bases agree with TRBD1. The chain's CDR3 is CASSAGTADPELFF. In DNA form, the CDR3 reads TGTGCCAGCAGTGCCGGGACAGCGGACCCTGAACTGTTTTTT.